This T cell receptor beta chain was captured by sequencing in a study of cytomegalovirus exposure and HLA in healthy donors. General study points: The study put 150 or so TCR beta chains on its list as cytomegalovirus-associated. Analysis performed later showed TCR beta chains linked to HLA being more clonally expanded than equally common others. Indistinguishability led to the exclusion of some V segments, TRBV6-2 and TRBV6-3 included.

Unrecorded immune exposure was likely among donors, who were nominally healthy when sampled. As for this clone: The antigen is undetermined.

The primer mix had 60 Vbeta and 13 Jbeta primers. Assay: immunoSEQ multiplex PCR; the TCRdb copy retains only in-frame clones and omits some. Recorded here are 220,000 or so clones; the top ten clones represent about 1.1%. This CDR3 contains 16 residues. The germline V gene has CDR1 MDHEN and CDR2 SYDVKM. J lost 4 bases, V lost 5 bases, and 8 bases had no gene match. This sequence was found in a girl aged 2-10 years in good health and CMV-seropositive. The gene calls are TRBV28 and TRBJ1-3; TRBD1 matches 10 bases. The sample was PBMCs. The CDR3 DNA reads TGTGCCAGCAGTCCACGACAGGGGGCAACGGGAAACACCATATATTTT. Encoded protein: CASSPRQGATGNTIYF.